The 26 T cell receptor beta chains below all came from one sample that was sequenced in a study of blood T cell repertoires in COVID-19 (TCRdb year 2020). Receptor amplification or capture employed the immunoSEQ multiplex PCR assay. TCRdb obtained this table from immuneACCESS and retained in-frame rearrangements with V and J assigned. These tables miss some clones; where compared with another copy, unresolved V genes account for less than half of the shortfall, and the remainder is unexplained. Recorded for this sample are over 200,000 clones; around 89% of them occurred a single time. The leading ten clones occupy 4% of the sample. Sequenced: peripheral blood. The source of these receptors is a man between 60 and 75 years old who had recovered from COVID-19.

The chain combines TRBV5-4 with TRBJ2-1, with 10 bases that match TRBD2. The CDR3 runs 17 residues. Germline V gives CDR1 SGHNT, CDR2 YYREEE (reference sequence). With 4 bases clipped from V and 2 bases from J, the junction kept 9 bases outside the gene matches. Here the CDR3 reads CASSGSGGAVTYNEQFF. The CDR3 bases are TGTGCCAGCAGCGGAAGCGGGGGGGCCGTTACCTACAATGAGCAGTTCTTC.

In this sample, this clone turned up once. V gene TRBV27 combines with J gene TRBJ2-7; a weak D match, TRBD1 (5 bases). The CDR3 runs 14 residues. The germline gives CDR1 MNHEY, CDR2 SMNVEV (reference sequence). Trimming removed 1 base at V and 5 bases at J, with 12 bases between. CDR3: CASSLLSQGHEQYF. Written as DNA, the CDR3 is TGTGCCAGCAGTTTATTATCCCAGGGCCACGAGCAGTACTTC.

The chain has TRBV9 and TRBJ2-2, with 8 bases lining up with TRBD1. This CDR3 has 15 amino acids. The J segment lost 7 bases and the V segment lost 4 bases, leaving 9 bases of the junction unmatched. CDR1 is SGDLS, CDR2 YYNGEE, per germline. The CDR3 DNA sequence: TGTGCCAGCAGCTCGTCCCGGGACAGGTTCGGGGAGCTGTTTTTT. This codes for CASSSSRDRFGELFF.

This chain joins TRBV27 and TRBJ1-3, with TRBD1 matching 7 bases. This CDR3 spans 13 amino acids. Germline assignment: CDR1 MNHEY and CDR2 SMNVEV (reference sequence). V trimming: 6 bases; J trimming: 2 bases; junction bases outside the gene matches: 1. The CDR3 loop reads CASRGTAGNTIYF. The CDR3 DNA follows: TGTGCCAGCAGGGGGACAGCTGGAAACACCATATATTTT.

The chain combines TRBV15 with TRBJ1-5; 8 nucleotides line up with TRBD1. The CDR3 covers 17 residues. Germline-derived CDR1 and CDR2 are LNHNV and YYDKDF (reference sequence). J gave up 4 bases and V 0 bases, and 8 bases lay outside the gene matches. The CDR3 DNA sequence: TGTGCCACCAGCAGAGATCTCGGGACAGGCGATAATCAGCCCCAGCATTTT. Its protein is CATSRDLGTGDNQPQHF.

The chain carries TRBV5-1 and TRBJ1-6; a weak D match, TRBD1 (5 bases). This CDR3 is built from 16 residues. CDR1 is SGHRS and CDR2 is YFSETQ in the germline V gene. V shed 3 bases and J shed 10 bases, with 20 bases lying between them. The CDR3 is CASSSGGTPVGSPLHF. The DNA for the CDR3 is TGCGCCAGCAGCTCGGGGGGGACCCCTGTCGGATCACCCCTCCACTTT.

A word on this clone: Its ends do not fully match the called genes, so a read error is possible. The chain recombines TRBV7-7 with TRBJ2-7; tentatively, D is TRBD1 (6 bases). The germline CDR1 and CDR2 sequences are SSHAT and FNYEAQ (reference sequence). This CDR3 comprises 14 residues. CDR3 DNA sequence: TGTGCTAGCAGCTTATTTCAGGGGTCCTACGAGCAGTACTTC. This gives the protein CASSLFQGSYEQYF.

This clone has just a few counts. V usage is TRBV2 and J usage is TRBJ1-5, with TRBD1 as a possible D gene (6 bases). With 2 bases removed from V and 3 bases from J, the gap between germline ends came to 11 bases. This CDR3 spans 15 amino acids. CDR1 and CDR2 (germline): SNHLY, FYNNEI. This CDR3 is CASSETGSNNQPQHF. Here the CDR3 DNA reads TGTGCCAGCAGTGAAACAGGGAGTAACAATCAGCCCCAGCATTTT.

This chain links TRBV6-4 with TRBJ1-4, with a tentative D call TRBD1 (5 bases). The CDR3 runs to 15 residues. V was pared by 10 bases and J by 5 bases, with 20 bases between. Germline CDR1 MRHNA, CDR2 SNTAGT. CDR3 bases: TGTGCCACCTCTCTAGGGCGGGGGGTAAATGAAAAACTGTTTTTT. Residues: CATSLGRGVNEKLFF.

The V and J genes are TRBV30 and TRBJ1-4; D is ambiguous. Between the trimmed V and J ends, which lost 0 bases and 5 bases, there was a span of 10 bases. Germline-derived CDR1 and CDR2 are GTSNPN and SVGIG (reference sequence). The CDR3 totals 14 residues. CDR3 DNA sequence: TGTGCCTGGAGTGTCGAGCGCAAGAATGAAAAACTGTTTTTT. Its protein product is CAWSVERKNEKLFF.

The gene calls are TRBV7-2 and TRBJ1-6; D unresolved. The length of the CDR3 is 15 residues. Germline CDR1 reads SGHTA; CDR2 reads FQGNSA. Trimming shortened V by 5 bases and J by 2 bases, and 10 bases separated the two germline ends. CDR3 DNA sequence: TGTGCCAGCAGCCCCGGGCGGGCCTATAATTCACCCCTCCACTTT. Protein: CASSPGRAYNSPLHF.

The chain joins TRBV11-2 to TRBJ1-4; weak D call: TRBD1 (5 bases). CDR3 length: 15 amino acids. The germline V gene has CDR1 SGHAT and CDR2 FQNNGV. Trimming removed 4 bases from V and 3 bases from J, with 12 bases in between. CDR3 sequence: CASSSQGAANEKLFF. The CDR3 DNA reads as TGTGCCAGCAGCTCCCAGGGCGCGGCTAATGAAAAACTGTTTTTT.

There are a few counts of this clone. The chain employs TRBV9 and TRBJ2-1, with 9 bases that match TRBD2. After removal of 0 bases from V and 12 bases from J, the junction contained 19 bases not matched to a gene. CDR1 SGDLS and CDR2 YYNGEE come from the germline V gene. This CDR3 has 18 amino acids. CDR3 nucleotides: TGTGCCAGCAGCGTAGAAAGAGGCGGGGGGGCCTCTCATTCTGGGCAGTTCTTC. Amino acid sequence: CASSVERGGGASHSGQFF.

This chain links TRBV5-5 with TRBJ2-3; D remains ambiguous. The CDR3 runs to 12 residues. Looked up from germline, CDR1 is SGHKS and CDR2 is YYEKEE (reference sequence). The V end lost 2 bases, the J end lost 2 bases, and 3 bases lay between the germline ends. For the CDR3, the DNA is TGTGCCAGCAGCTTCCTCACAGATACGCAGTATTTT. It translates to CASSFLTDTQYF.

V usage is TRBV7-9 and J usage is TRBJ1-4, with 7 bases that match TRBD1. Germline assignment: CDR1 SEHNR and CDR2 FQNEAQ (reference sequence). J was trimmed by 4 bases and V by 1 base; bases with no gene match: 3. The CDR3 is 15 amino acids. CDR3: CASSLGQGHNEKLFF. The CDR3 coding sequence is TGTGCCAGCAGCTTAGGACAGGGACATAATGAAAAACTGTTTTTT.

The rearrangement joins TRBV7-7 to TRBJ2-1; 13 bases map to TRBD2. The CDR3 is made up of 16 amino acids. Germline CDR1 is SSHAT and CDR2 is FNYEAQ (reference sequence). The V and J ends lost 4 bases and 2 bases, in that order; junction bases with no gene match: 2. The CDR3 DNA sequence: TGTGCCAGCAGCTACGGGACTAGCGGGGCCTACAATGAGCAGTTCTTC. Translation gives CASSYGTSGAYNEQFF.

The CDR3 DNA follows: TGTGCCAGCACCTCGGGGGGGAAAGGCACCGGGGAGCTGTTTTTT. It yields the protein CASTSGGKGTGELFF. V and J are TRBV5-5 and TRBJ2-2; 8 bases fit TRBD2. After removal of 6 bases from V and 4 bases from J, the junction contained 8 bases not matched to a gene. Germline V CDR1 and CDR2: SGHKS, YYEKEE (reference sequence). The CDR3 has 15 residues. The full variable domain, completed using reference TRBV5-5 and TRBJ2-2, is DAGVTQSPTHLIKTRGQQVTLRCSPISGHKSVSWYQQVLGQGPQFIFQYYEKEERGRGNFPDRFSARQFPNYSSELNVNALLLGDSALYLCASTSGGKGTGELFFGEGSRLTVL.

A single count supports this clone. This chain connects TRBV10-3 to TRBJ1-1; tentative D call: TRBD1 (6 bases). This CDR3 region has 16 residues. Germline V gene sequence: CDR1 ENHRY, CDR2 SYGVKD. V gave up 6 bases and J gave up 1 base, with 18 bases separating them. CDR3: CAIRETGRLQNTEAFF. CDR3 coding DNA: TGTGCCATCAGGGAGACAGGAAGACTGCAGAACACTGAAGCTTTCTTT.

V usage is TRBV14 and J usage is TRBJ1-1; D might be TRBD1 (6 bases). Germline loops: CDR1 SGHDN, CDR2 FVKESK. The CDR3 runs to 18 residues. Trimming stripped 0 bases from V and 2 bases from J, with 19 bases between. Written as DNA, the CDR3 is TGTGCCAGCAGCCAAGAGCCCGACTGGACAGTACCAAACACTGAAGCTTTCTTT. Amino acids: CASSQEPDWTVPNTEAFF.

The table lists this clone with a count of one. V gene TRBV19 combines with J gene TRBJ2-1; 10 nucleotides line up with TRBD1. With V trimmed by 4 bases and J by 5 bases, 5 bases remained unmatched. Germline V CDR1 and CDR2: LNHDA, SQIVND (reference sequence). The length of the CDR3 is 15 residues. In DNA form, the CDR3 reads TGTGCCAGTAGTACAAGACAGGGGGCAAACAATGAGCAGTTCTTC. Translating gives CASSTRQGANNEQFF.

The chain employs TRBV5-4 and TRBJ2-7; TRBD1 might be the D (6 bases). Germline lookup yields CDR1 SGHNT and CDR2 YYREEE (reference sequence). The V end lost 7 bases, the J end lost 2 bases, and 19 bases lay between the germline ends. This CDR3 is built from 15 residues. CDR3 amino acids: CASREQGVETYEQYF. The CDR3, as DNA: TGTGCCAGCCGGGAACAGGGAGTGGAAACCTACGAGCAGTACTTC.

The CDR3 region has the DNA TGTGCCAGCAGCGCCGACAGCACCAATCAGCCCCAGCATTTT. It codes for CASSADSTNQPQHF. The V gene is TRBV9, the J gene TRBJ1-5, with a tentative D call TRBD1 (5 bases). Looked up from germline, CDR1 is SGDLS and CDR2 is YYNGEE. CDR3 length: 14 amino acids. V lost 3 bases and J lost 3, with 10 bases in between.

The chain employs TRBV9 and TRBJ2-3; TRBD2 matches 10 bases. CDR1 and CDR2 (germline): SGDLS, YYNGEE. This CDR3 spans 16 amino acids. After removal of 1 base from V and 4 bases from J, the junction contained 6 bases not matched to a gene. The CDR3, as DNA: TGTGCCAGCAGCGTAAAAGCGGGGGGGCAGCCAGATACGCAGTATTTT. Translation: CASSVKAGGQPDTQYF.

This chain uses TRBV30 with TRBJ2-2; TRBD2 agrees at 9 bases. The V gene end was trimmed by 2 bases and the J gene end by 5 bases; junction bases not matched to a gene: 6. CDR3 length equals 15 residues. The germline V gene has CDR1 GTSNPN and CDR2 SVGIG (reference sequence). CDR3 in amino acids: CAWSTGLALTGELFF. The CDR3 DNA is TGTGCCTGGAGTACGGGACTAGCCCTAACCGGGGAGCTGTTTTTT.

J is TRBJ1-1 and V is TRBV19; 7 positions match TRBD1. V was pared by 4 bases and J by 2 bases, with 4 bases of the junction left unmatched. Germline loops: CDR1 LNHDA, CDR2 SQIVND (reference sequence). This CDR3 contains 14 residues. CDR3 in DNA: TGTGCCAGTAGTACGGACAGGCGTAACACTGAAGCTTTCTTT. Residues: CASSTDRRNTEAFF. The full variable domain, in which reference TRBV19 and TRBJ1-1 provide the parts outside the CDR3, is DGGITQSPKYLFRKEGQNVTLSCEQNLNHDAMYWYRQDPGQGLRLIYYSQIVNDFQKGDIAEGYSVSREKKESFPLTVTSAQKNPTAFYLCASSTDRRNTEAFFGQGTRLTVV.

The gene calls are TRBV4-2 and TRBJ1-2; D gene unclear. CDR1 is LGHNA and CDR2 is YNFKEQ in the germline V gene. V was trimmed by 5 bases and J by 5 bases, leaving 18 bases between them. CDR3 length: 15 residues. CDR3 nucleotide sequence: TGTGCCAGCAGCGATCGTCCCTCCACGGGGTATGGCTACACCTTC. Its protein is CASSDRPSTGYGYTF.